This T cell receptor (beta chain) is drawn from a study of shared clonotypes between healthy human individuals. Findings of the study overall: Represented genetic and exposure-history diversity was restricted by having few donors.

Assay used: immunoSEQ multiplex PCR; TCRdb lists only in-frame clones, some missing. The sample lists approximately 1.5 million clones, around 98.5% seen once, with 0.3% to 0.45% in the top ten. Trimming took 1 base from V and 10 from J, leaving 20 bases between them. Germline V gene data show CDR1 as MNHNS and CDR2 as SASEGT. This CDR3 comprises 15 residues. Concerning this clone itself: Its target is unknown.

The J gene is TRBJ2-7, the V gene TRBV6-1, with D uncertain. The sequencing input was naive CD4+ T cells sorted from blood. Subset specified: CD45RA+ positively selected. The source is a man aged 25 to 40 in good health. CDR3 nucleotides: TGTGCCAGCAGTGAAGATTTAGCTCGGTACAGTCGACAGTACTTC. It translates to CASSEDLARYSRQYF.